This record concerns one T cell receptor (beta chain) sequence. Germline V gene lookup returns CDR1 LGHNA and CDR2 YSLEER. V was trimmed by 5 bases and J by 5 bases, leaving 18 bases between them. The CDR3 loop spans 16 amino acids. The sample originates from a study of shared clonotypes between healthy human individuals. Clones were read by immunoSEQ multiplex PCR, and TCRdb kept only the in-frame ones, dropping some. The table has 1.5 million to 2.5 million clones, roughly 95% seen once. Naivety among CD8 cells was defined by CD45RO negativity and positive CCR7 selection, thereby excluding terminally differentiated effector memory CD45RA+ cells.

The sequence derives from a man younger than 30 in good health. Material: naive CD8+ T cells sorted from blood. The J gene is TRBJ1-4, the V gene TRBV4-3, with D maybe TRBD1 (6 bases). CDR3 sequence: CASSENREALNEKLFF. Written as DNA, the CDR3 is TGCGCCAGCAGCGAGAACAGGGAGGCGTTGAATGAAAAACTGTTTTTT.